This T cell receptor beta chain was observed in a study of blood T cell repertoires in COVID-19. Study-level background: Sites across the United States, Italy and Spain contributed samples from acute and convalescent COVID-19. T cells, B-cell-depleted T cells, or PBMCs supplied cDNA or gDNA.

Clones were read by immunoSEQ multiplex PCR, and TCRdb kept only the in-frame ones, dropping some. The sample contains roughly 340,000 clones, approximately 89% of which appear only once. The sequenced sample was peripheral blood. The TCR was taken from a woman aged 18-29 years who had recovered from COVID-19.

CDR3 loop: CASSRNRLGRDNEQFF. CDR3 nucleotides: TGTGCCAGCAGCCGCAATAGACTCGGGAGGGACAATGAGCAGTTCTTC. The V and J genes are TRBV14 and TRBJ2-1; 8 positions match TRBD2. The CDR3 is made up of 16 amino acids. Losses at the gene ends were 4 bases for V and 5 bases for J; bases not matched to a gene: 10. In germline, CDR1 is SGHDN, CDR2 FVKESK. Together with reference TRBV14 and TRBJ2-1, the CDR3 gives the full variable domain: EAGVTQFPSHSVIEKGQTVTLRCDPISGHDNLYWYRRVMGKEIKFLLHFVKESKQDESGMPNNRFLAERTGGTYSTLKVQPAELEDSGVYFCASSRNRLGRDNEQFFGPGTRLTVL.